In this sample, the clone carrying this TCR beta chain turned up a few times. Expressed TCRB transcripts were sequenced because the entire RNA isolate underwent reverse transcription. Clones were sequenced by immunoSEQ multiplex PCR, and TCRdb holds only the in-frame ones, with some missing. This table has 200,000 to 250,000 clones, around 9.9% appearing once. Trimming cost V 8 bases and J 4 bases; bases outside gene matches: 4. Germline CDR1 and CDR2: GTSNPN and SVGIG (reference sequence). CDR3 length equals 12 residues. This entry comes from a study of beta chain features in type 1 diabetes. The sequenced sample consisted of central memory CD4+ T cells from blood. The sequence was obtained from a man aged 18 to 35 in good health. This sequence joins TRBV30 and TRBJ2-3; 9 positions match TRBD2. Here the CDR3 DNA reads TGTGCCCGTAGCGGGGGCCCAGATACGCAGTATTTT. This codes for CARSGGPDTQYF.